Each of the 25 T cell receptor beta chains below was sequenced from the same sample in a study of shared clonotypes between healthy human individuals. Clones were sequenced by immunoSEQ multiplex PCR, and TCRdb holds only the in-frame ones, with some missing. The table shows roughly 400,000 clones, with just over 95% occurring only once. What was sequenced was memory CD8+ T cells sorted from blood. Subset here: CD45RO+ cells pooled with CCR7-negative TemRA cells. These receptors all come from a man aged 25 to 45 in good health.

The chain couples TRBV7-8 to TRBJ2-3; 12 bases fit TRBD2. V gave up 5 bases and J gave up 5 bases; unmatched junction bases: 8. From germline, CDR1 is SGHVS and CDR2 FQNEAQ. This CDR3 region has 16 residues. The CDR3 nucleotides are TGTGCCAGCAGCCCTAGGTCTAGCGGGAGGGGAGATACGCAGTATTTT. As protein: CASSPRSSGRGDTQYF.

This clone occurred once. The chain couples TRBV11-2 to TRBJ1-6; no definite D call. The CDR3 extends over 12 amino acids. The V gene's germline CDR1 is SGHAT and CDR2 FQNNGV. Between the trimmed V and J ends, which lost 1 base and 10 bases, there was a span of 5 bases. The CDR3 loop is CASSLVASPLHF. The CDR3 region has the DNA TGTGCCAGCAGCTTAGTGGCGTCACCCCTCCACTTT.

The rearrangement joins TRBV6-5 to TRBJ2-3; 12 nucleotides agree with TRBD2. The CDR3 has 15 residues. From germline, CDR1 is MNHEY and CDR2 SVGAGI. The J segment lost 5 bases and the V segment lost 6 bases, leaving 6 bases of the junction unmatched. The chain's CDR3 is CASSRLAGALDTQYF. CDR3 in DNA: TGTGCCAGCAGCAGACTAGCGGGGGCTTTAGATACGCAGTATTTT.

The chain joins TRBV28 to TRBJ1-5; 8 nucleotides line up with TRBD1. The V segment lost 5 bases and the J segment 6 bases; nucleotides outside the gene matches: 12. CDR3 length: 16 residues. The germline CDR1 and CDR2 sequences are MDHEN and SYDVKM. CDR3 bases: TGTGCCAGCAGTCCACCCGGGCAGGGGGCCGGTCAGCCCCAGCATTTT. It is translated as CASSPPGQGAGQPQHF.

V gene TRBV27 combines with J gene TRBJ1-2, with no clear D. This CDR3 has 18 residues. Trimming removed 6 bases at V and 4 bases at J, with 27 bases between. Germline assignment: CDR1 MNHEY and CDR2 SMNVEV (reference sequence). The CDR3 sequence: CASRHAFRGRRVAYGYTF. The CDR3 DNA reads TGTGCCAGCAGACACGCTTTTCGGGGAAGGAGGGTAGCCTATGGCTACACCTTC.

The rearrangement uses TRBV11-2 and TRBJ1-2; D remains unclear. V was cut by 0 bases and J by 4 bases, with 6 bases left in between. Germline V gives CDR1 SGHAT, CDR2 FQNNGV. The CDR3 contains 13 residues. The CDR3 here is CASSLDHGYGYTF. The DNA of the CDR3 is TGTGCCAGCAGCTTAGATCACGGCTATGGCTACACCTTC.

This rearrangement joins TRBV25-1 to TRBJ1-1; D is uncertain. The V gene's germline CDR1 is MGHDK and CDR2 SYGVNS. There are 14 residues in the CDR3. V lost 4 bases and J lost 2, with 11 bases in between. CDR3: CASSAQNFNTEAFF. DNA for the CDR3: TGTGCCAGCAGTGCGCAAAATTTTAACACTGAAGCTTTCTTT.

This clone was counted a single time. This chain uses TRBV28 with TRBJ2-4, with D maybe TRBD2 (6 bases). Per the germline V gene, CDR1 is MDHEN and CDR2 is SYDVKM. The CDR3 runs to 13 residues. Trimming took 2 bases from V and 7 from J, leaving 9 bases between them. The CDR3 spells CASSLGGVNIQYF. DNA for the CDR3: TGTGCCAGCAGTTTAGGAGGGGTGAACATTCAGTACTTC.

The V gene is TRBV19, the J gene TRBJ1-1; D is undetermined. Trimming shortened V by 4 bases and J by 1 base, and 7 bases separated the two germline ends. There are 13 residues in the CDR3. Germline V lookup: CDR1 LNHDA, CDR2 SQIVND (reference sequence). The CDR3 nucleotides are TGTGCCAGTAGTAACGGGGAGAACACTGAAGCTTTCTTT. Residues: CASSNGENTEAFF. Full variable domain (rest looked up from reference TRBV19 and TRBJ1-1): DGGITQSPKYLFRKEGQNVTLSCEQNLNHDAMYWYRQDPGQGLRLIYYSQIVNDFQKGDIAEGYSVSREKKESFPLTVTSAQKNPTAFYLCASSNGENTEAFFGQGTRLTVV.

The J gene is TRBJ2-1, the V gene TRBV18; 11 bases are shared with TRBD2. The length of the CDR3 is 16 residues. V shed 3 bases, J shed 7 bases, and the junction held 8 bases outside the gene matches. The germline CDR1 and CDR2 sequences are KGHSH and LQKENI. CDR3 in amino acids: CASSPTLAGVRNEQFF. The CDR3 region has the DNA TGTGCCAGCTCACCCACACTAGCGGGAGTTAGGAATGAGCAGTTCTTC.

This chain links TRBV5-6 with TRBJ1-2, with 9 bases aligning to TRBD1. V shed 5 bases and J 5 bases; nucleotides not matched to a gene: 7. Germline CDR1 and CDR2: SGHDT and YYEEEE. The CDR3 consists of 14 residues. The chain's CDR3 is CASSLTGGRYGYTF. CDR3 coding DNA: TGTGCCAGCAGTCTAACAGGGGGCCGGTATGGCTACACCTTC.

This clone was seen more than once but under ten times. CDR3 in DNA: TGCGCCAGCAGCCAGATTAGCGGGAGTGGGAATGAGCAGTTCTTC. Its protein is CASSQISGSGNEQFF. The V gene is TRBV4-1, the J gene TRBJ2-1; TRBD2 matches 9 bases. This CDR3 contains 15 residues. The V segment lost 3 bases and the J segment 7 bases; nucleotides outside the gene matches: 7. CDR1 is MGHRA, CDR2 YSYEKL, per germline.

V usage is TRBV28 and J usage is TRBJ1-2; D gene uncertain. Deletions cut 3 bases from V and 7 bases from J, with 9 bases between. Per germline, CDR1 MDHEN and CDR2 SYDVKM. The CDR3 totals 12 residues. CDR3 nucleotides: TGTGCCAGCAGTTTGAGAAGAGGTGGCTACACCTTC. The encoded protein is CASSLRRGGYTF.

The chain is built from TRBV5-1 and TRBJ2-7; D is possibly TRBD2 (5 bases). Looked up from germline, CDR1 is SGHRS and CDR2 is YFSETQ. The CDR3 is made up of 13 amino acids. Trimming left V 4 bases short and J 5 bases short, with 13 bases between. CDR3 sequence (DNA): TGCGCCAGCAGCCCTCCACTAGGAGACGAGCAGTACTTC. Translated: CASSPPLGDEQYF.

The chain joins TRBV30 to TRBJ1-2; D remains unclear. Germline CDR1 is GTSNPN and CDR2 is SVGIG (reference sequence). V lost 4 bases, J lost 3 bases, and 6 bases lay in between. This CDR3 contains 11 residues. CDR3 DNA sequence: TGTGCCTGGACAGGCGACTATGGCTACACCTTC. This translates into CAWTGDYGYTF.

The chain uses TRBV2 and TRBJ1-3, with no clear D. V was shortened by 7 bases and J by 1 base, with 2 bases between the two germline ends. CDR1 and CDR2 (germline): SNHLY, FYNNEI. This CDR3 is built from 11 residues. The CDR3: CASKSGNTIYF. The CDR3 DNA is TGTGCCAGCAAATCTGGAAACACCATATATTTT.

Comment on this clone: A much larger clone differs from this one at a single base, so this may be a read error. The sample carries other DNA sequences with the same CDR3. The chain uses TRBV30 and TRBJ1-5, with TRBD1 as a possible D gene (6 bases). The germline gives CDR1 GTSNPN, CDR2 SVGIG (reference sequence). CDR3 size: 13 residues. V gave up 0 bases and J gave up 4 bases, with 7 bases separating them. The CDR3 coding sequence is TGTGCCTGGAGTGTACAGGGTAATCAGCCCCAGCATTTT. Its translation is CAWSVQGNQPQHF.

The chain joins TRBV9 to TRBJ2-5; a possible D gene is TRBD1 (5 bases). This CDR3 contains 14 residues. V lost 0 bases, J lost 3 bases, and 9 bases lay in between. Germline CDR1 SGDLS, CDR2 YYNGEE. Written as DNA, the CDR3 is TGTGCCAGCAGCGTAGGGGTCAGGGAAGAGACCCAGTACTTC. Protein: CASSVGVREETQYF.

The V gene is TRBV11-2, the J gene TRBJ2-1; no clear D gene. In germline, CDR1 is SGHAT, CDR2 FQNNGV. Between the trimmed V and J ends, which lost 5 bases and 5 bases, there was a span of 10 bases. This CDR3 spans 13 amino acids. DNA of the CDR3: TGTGCCAGCAGCCTCCCCGACCACAATGAGCAGTTCTTC. Its translation: CASSLPDHNEQFF. Variable domain in full (rest from reference TRBV11-2 and TRBJ2-1): EAGVAQSPRYKIIEKRQSVAFWCNPISGHATLYWYQQILGQGPKLLIQFQNNGVVDDSQLPKDRFSAERLKGVDSTLKIQPAKLEDSAVYLCASSLPDHNEQFFGPGTRLTVL.

This clone was picked up one time. The chain joins TRBV4-1 to TRBJ2-3, with D possibly matching TRBD2 (6 bases). The CDR3 has 15 amino acids. Germline loops: CDR1 MGHRA, CDR2 YSYEKL. V gave up 1 base and J gave up 2 bases, with 10 bases separating them. The CDR3 sequence: CASSQAAGTTDTQYF. The CDR3 region has the DNA TGCGCCAGCAGCCAAGCCGCGGGGACCACAGATACGCAGTATTTT.

The chain links TRBV7-2 to TRBJ2-3, with TRBD2 matching over 8 bases. CDR3 size: 16 residues. Per germline, CDR1 SGHTA and CDR2 FQGNSA. J was trimmed by 2 bases and V by 3 bases; bases with no gene match: 7. CDR3 in DNA: TGTGCCAGCAGCTTCTTAGCGGGAAGATCCACAGATACGCAGTATTTT. Amino acid sequence: CASSFLAGRSTDTQYF.

The gene calls are TRBV7-8 and TRBJ2-1; 9 nucleotides match TRBD1. Germline-derived CDR1 and CDR2 are SGHVS and FQNEAQ. The V and J ends lost 5 bases and 5 bases, in that order; junction bases with no gene match: 16. The length of the CDR3 is 18 residues. CDR3 amino acids: CASSNSRTGGGWDNEQFF. DNA for the CDR3: TGTGCCAGCAGCAATAGTCGAACAGGGGGCGGGTGGGACAATGAGCAGTTCTTC.

The V gene is TRBV27, the J gene TRBJ1-3; D not certain. With 1 base removed from V and 3 bases from J, the gap between germline ends came to 4 bases. The CDR3 loop spans 13 amino acids. The germline V gene has CDR1 MNHEY and CDR2 SMNVEV (reference sequence). The CDR3 DNA reads TGTGCCAGCAGTTTATTCGTTGGAAACACCATATATTTT. Residues: CASSLFVGNTIYF.

This clone was found once. The CDR3 sequence is CASSLGAGAPYTDTQYF. For the CDR3, the DNA is TGTGCCAGCAGCTTGGGTGCGGGAGCGCCTTACACAGATACGCAGTATTTT. The chain recombines TRBV5-6 with TRBJ2-3; TRBD2 matches at 7 bases. The CDR3 has 17 residues. CDR1 and CDR2 (germline): SGHDT, YYEEEE. V was clipped by 0 bases and J by 2 bases; unmatched bases: 9.

With regard to this clone: Other nucleotide sequences from this sample produce the same CDR3. V gene TRBV20-1 combines with J gene TRBJ2-7; D is undetermined. With 3 bases removed from V and 2 bases from J, the gap between germline ends came to 5 bases. Germline loops: CDR1 DFQATT, CDR2 SNEGSKA (reference sequence). This CDR3 is built from 11 residues. CDR3 amino acids: CSASGPYEQYF. DNA of the CDR3: TGCAGTGCTAGTGGACCCTACGAGCAGTACTTC.